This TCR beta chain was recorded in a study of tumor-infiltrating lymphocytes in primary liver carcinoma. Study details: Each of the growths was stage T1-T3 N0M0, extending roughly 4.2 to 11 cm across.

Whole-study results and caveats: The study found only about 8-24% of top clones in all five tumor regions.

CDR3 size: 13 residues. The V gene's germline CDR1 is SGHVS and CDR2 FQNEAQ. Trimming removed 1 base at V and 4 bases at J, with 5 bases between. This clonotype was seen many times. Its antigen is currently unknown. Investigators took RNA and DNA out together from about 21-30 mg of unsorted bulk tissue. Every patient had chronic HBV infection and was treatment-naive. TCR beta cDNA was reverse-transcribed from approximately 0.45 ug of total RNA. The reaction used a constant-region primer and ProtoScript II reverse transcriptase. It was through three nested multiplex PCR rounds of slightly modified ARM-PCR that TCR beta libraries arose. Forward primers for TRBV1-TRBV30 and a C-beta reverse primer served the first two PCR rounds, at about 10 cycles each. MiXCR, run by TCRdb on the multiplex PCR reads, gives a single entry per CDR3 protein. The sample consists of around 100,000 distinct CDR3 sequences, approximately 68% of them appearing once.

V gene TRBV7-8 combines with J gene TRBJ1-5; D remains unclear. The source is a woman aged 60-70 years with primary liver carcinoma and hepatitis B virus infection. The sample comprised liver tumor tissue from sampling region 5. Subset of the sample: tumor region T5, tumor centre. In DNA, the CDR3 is TGTGCCAGCAGCTTAGTGGCAAATCAGCCCCAGCATTTT. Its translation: CASSLVANQPQHF.